Shown below are 13 T cell receptor beta chains from a single sample sequenced in a study of shared clonotypes between healthy human individuals. Some clones are missing from TCRdb's copy, which holds only in-frame ones; the method was immunoSEQ multiplex PCR. The sample carries about 2 million clones, roughly 95% recorded once. Terminally differentiated effector memory CD45RA+ cells were excluded by CCR7 positive selection of CD45RO-negative cells. Sequencing input: naive CD8+ T cells sorted from blood. The receptors stem from a young man in good health.

The chain employs TRBV9 and TRBJ1-3; D uncertain. This CDR3 comprises 14 residues. Trimming left V 3 bases short and J 8 bases short, with 15 bases between. The V gene's germline CDR1 is SGDLS and CDR2 YYNGEE. The CDR3 reads CASSGLVSADTIYF. CDR3 DNA sequence: TGTGCCAGCAGCGGTTTGGTGAGTGCGGACACCATATATTTT.

The chain couples TRBV2 to TRBJ2-1, with D unclear. This CDR3 is built from 15 residues. With 4 bases removed from V and 5 bases from J, the gap between germline ends came to 15 bases. Germline V gives CDR1 SNHLY, CDR2 FYNNEI. This CDR3 reads CASSVAVFSHNEQFF. CDR3 in DNA: TGTGCCAGCAGTGTTGCGGTGTTTAGCCACAATGAGCAGTTCTTC. The full variable domain, rest sourced from reference TRBV2 and TRBJ2-1, is EPEVTQTPSHQVTQMGQEVILRCVPISNHLYFYWYRQILGQKVEFLVSFYNNEISEKSEIFDDQFSVERPDGSNFTLKIRSTKLEDSAMYFCASSVAVFSHNEQFFGPGTRLTVL.

The chain combines TRBV19 with TRBJ2-3, with D possibly being TRBD2 (6 bases). The V and J ends lost 10 bases and 6 bases respectively, with 11 bases between them. Germline-derived CDR1 and CDR2 are LNHDA and SQIVND (reference sequence). CDR3 size: 11 residues. Here the CDR3 reads CATGATDTQYF. DNA of the CDR3: TGTGCCACGGGAGCAACGGATACGCAGTATTTT.

This chain links TRBV2 with TRBJ1-1; no reliable D call. The germline V and J ends were trimmed by 6 bases and 4 bases, with 6 bases remaining between them. Germline values: CDR1 SNHLY, CDR2 FYNNEI. This CDR3 contains 11 residues. The CDR3 coding sequence is TGTGCCAGCAGGGATCTCACTGAAGCTTTCTTT. As protein: CASRDLTEAFF. The complete variable domain, with remaining parts taken from reference TRBV2 and TRBJ1-1, reads EPEVTQTPSHQVTQMGQEVILRCVPISNHLYFYWYRQILGQKVEFLVSFYNNEISEKSEIFDDQFSVERPDGSNFTLKIRSTKLEDSAMYFCASRDLTEAFFGQGTRLTVV.

Note on this clone: Other DNA variants within this sample encode the same CDR3. The chain is built from TRBV6-1 and TRBJ2-5; tentatively, D is TRBD2 (6 bases). V lost 3 bases to trimming and J lost 5 bases, with 16 bases between them. Germline CDR1 and CDR2: MNHNS and SASEGT. This CDR3 is 15 amino acids long. The CDR3 nucleotides read TGTGCCAGCAGTGACCCAGGGACGGGAGAGGAGACCCAGTACTTC. Translation: CASSDPGTGEETQYF.

This chain links TRBV7-9 with TRBJ2-5; 7 bases agree with TRBD2. The DNA end lines up better with TRBJ2-7; the J call may be wrong. The CDR3 totals 15 residues. The germline gives CDR1 SEHNR, CDR2 FQNEAQ (reference sequence). CDR3 DNA sequence: TGTGCCAGCAGCTTAGGGGGTCTAGCGGTCTACGAGCAGTACTTC. Translation gives CASSLGGLAVYEQYF.

The chain recombines TRBV4-1 with TRBJ2-1; TRBD2 might be the D (6 bases). The length of the CDR3 is 19 residues. Germline V gene data show CDR1 as MGHRA and CDR2 as YSYEKL. The V and J ends lost 4 bases and 0 bases respectively, with 22 bases between them. The CDR3 sequence is CASSPAGTASPASYNEQFF. The CDR3 coding sequence is TGCGCCAGCAGCCCCGCCGGGACTGCCTCCCCTGCCTCCTACAATGAGCAGTTCTTC.

In the case of this clone: Other DNA sequences in this specimen translate into the identical CDR3. CDR3 amino acids: CASSSSNEQFF. The CDR3 DNA follows: TGTGCCAGCAGCAGTAGCAATGAGCAGTTCTTC. The chain uses TRBV5-4 and TRBJ2-1, with D hard to call. CDR3 length: 11 residues. The germline CDR1 and CDR2 sequences are SGHNT and YYREEE (reference sequence). V dropped 4 bases and J dropped 6 bases, with 5 bases sitting between them.

Details on this clone: Other DNA sequences from this sample encode an identical CDR3 as well. The V call is TRBV27, the J call TRBJ2-2, with TRBD1 matching 7 bases. The CDR3 totals 16 residues. Germline trimming cut 3 bases from V and 2 bases from J; bases unmatched to any gene: 6. Germline V CDR1 and CDR2: MNHEY, SMNVEV (reference sequence). CDR3 loop: CASSLSGGGNTGELFF. CDR3 sequence (DNA): TGTGCCAGCAGTTTGTCAGGGGGTGGTAACACCGGGGAGCTGTTTTTT.

V is TRBV6-5 and J is TRBJ2-7; tentative D call: TRBD1 (6 bases). Trimming cost V 0 bases and J 3 bases, with 15 bases left between them. This CDR3 spans 16 amino acids. Germline assignment: CDR1 MNHEY and CDR2 SVGAGI. DNA of the CDR3: TGTGCCAGCAGTTACTCGTCAGGGGAACGCTTCTACGAGCAGTACTTC. Its protein is CASSYSSGERFYEQYF.

The chain couples TRBV10-1 to TRBJ2-3; D possibly corresponds to TRBD2 (5 bases). Per germline, CDR1 WNHNN and CDR2 SYGVQD (reference sequence). Trimming cost V 4 bases and J 3 bases, with 14 bases left between them. This CDR3 is built from 15 residues. The CDR3 nucleotides read TGCGCCAGCAGTGCCGACCTGGGAGCGACAGATACGCAGTATTTT. Encoded protein: CASSADLGATDTQYF.

The chain employs TRBV28 and TRBJ1-1, with TRBD1 identical over 8 bases. This CDR3 comprises 12 residues. Germline V gives CDR1 MDHEN, CDR2 SYDVKM. V shed 6 bases, J shed 5 bases, and the junction held 2 bases outside the gene matches. The CDR3 protein is CASSRGLTEAFF. The CDR3 DNA reads TGTGCCAGCAGCAGGGGGCTGACTGAAGCTTTCTTT.

This chain uses TRBV4-1 with TRBJ2-1; D tentatively reads TRBD1 or TRBD2 (5 bases each). The germline V and J ends were trimmed by 0 bases and 4 bases, with 10 bases remaining between them. The CDR3 has 15 residues. Germline loops: CDR1 MGHRA, CDR2 YSYEKL. CDR3 nucleotide sequence: TGCGCCAGCAGCCAAGAGGACGGGGCGTACAATGAGCAGTTCTTC. This sequence encodes CASSQEDGAYNEQFF.